These 2 T cell receptor beta chains originate from one sample sequenced in a study of T cells in Graves' hyperthyroidism and ophthalmopathy. RNA transcripts yielded amplified TCR beta CDR3 regions. The HTBI set primed first-round TCR CDR3 RT-PCR. TCRdb called the multiplex PCR reads again in MiXCR, with one record for every CDR3 protein. The table lists around 450,000 distinct CDR3 sequences, approximately 14% of them singletons. The sample consisted of blood. These TCRs come from a young woman with Graves' hyperthyroidism.

This clonotype was detected ten times or more. The rearrangement uses TRBV18 and TRBJ2-3; weak D call: TRBD1 (6 bases). The CDR3 has 14 residues. CDR1 KGHSH and CDR2 LQKENI come from the germline V gene. V dropped 0 bases and J dropped 5 bases, with 9 bases sitting between them. CDR3 coding DNA: TGTGCCAGCTCACCACCACAGGGTAGAGATACGCAGTATTTT. This translates into CASSPPQGRDTQYF.

This clonotype was observed a few times. The gene calls are TRBV6-1 and TRBJ2-2, with 12 bases fitting TRBD2. The J segment lost 6 bases and the V segment lost 2 bases, leaving 4 bases of the junction unmatched. Germline V gene lookup returns CDR1 MNHNS and CDR2 SASEGT. The CDR3 consists of 16 residues. The CDR3 loop is CASSELAGGSAGELFF. The DNA of the CDR3 is TGTGCCAGCAGTGAACTAGCGGGAGGGTCCGCCGGGGAGCTGTTTTTT.